These 8 T cell receptor beta chains were all obtained from the same sample, sequenced in a study of CD8+CD57+ T cells in acquired aplastic anemia. Genomic DNA provided the template from which TCR beta VDJ and CDR3 profiles were obtained. TCRdb called the reads again in MiXCR, with one record for every CDR3 protein. The table shows about 190,000 distinct CDR3 sequences, with approximately 50% occurring only once. Material for sequencing was sorted CD4+, CD8+, or CD8+CD57+ T cells (not recorded which) from PBMCs. Receptors were obtained from a human donor in good health, serving as a control.

Notes on this clonotype: An end of the junction differs from the germline gene, which may be a read error. V gene TRBV7-3 combines with J gene TRBJ2-7; TRBD2 is a possible D gene (6 bases). Germline V CDR1 and CDR2: SGHTA, FQGTGA. The CDR3 is 17 amino acids. The CDR3 is CASSQERAQFSSYEQYF. The CDR3 coding sequence is TGCGCCAGCAGCCAAGAGCGGGCACAGTTTAGCTCCTACGAGCAGTACTTC.

The chain has TRBV7-3 and TRBJ2-3; 9 bases line up with TRBD2. This CDR3 comprises 15 residues. Unmatched junction bases numbered 5, after V lost 4 bases and J lost 3 bases. Germline CDR1 SGHTA, CDR2 FQGTGA. As DNA, the CDR3 is TGTGCCAGCAGCTCCTCAGCGGGGGGAACAGATACGCAGTATTTT. Translating gives CASSSSAGGTDTQYF. The full variable domain, rest sourced from reference TRBV7-3 and TRBJ2-3, is GAGVSQTPSNKVTEKGKYVELRCDPISGHTALYWYRQSLGQGPEFLIYFQGTGAADDSGLPNDRFFAVRPEGSVSTLKIQRTERGDSAVYLCASSSSAGGTDTQYFGPGTRLTVL.

This clonotype was seen repeatedly, ten times or more. The rearrangement joins TRBV27 to TRBJ1-2; unclear D gene. The CDR3 sequence is 15 residues long. Trimming took 2 bases from V and 4 from J, leaving 14 bases between them. In germline, CDR1 is MNHEY, CDR2 SMNVEV (reference sequence). Written as DNA, the CDR3 is TGTGCCAGCAGTTTAACAACCACCAGAAGCTATGGCTACACCTTC. Its translation is CASSLTTTRSYGYTF.

This clonotype was seen a single time. CDR3 sequence reads: CASSNSAYEQYF. The CDR3 nucleotides read TGCGCCAGCAGTAACAGCGCCTACGAGCAGTACTTC. The chain uses TRBV10-1 and TRBJ2-7; D unclear. This CDR3 comprises 12 residues. Looked up from germline, CDR1 is WNHNN and CDR2 is SYGVQD (reference sequence). Trimming cost V 5 bases and J 2 bases, with 7 bases left between them.

The CDR3 DNA reads as TGCAGTGCTACGGATATTAGCGGGGGTATAGATACGCAGTATTTT. Its protein is CSATDISGGIDTQYF. This chain links TRBV20-1 with TRBJ2-3, with 9 bases aligning to TRBD2. CDR1 is DFQATT and CDR2 is SNEGSKA in the germline V gene (reference sequence). The CDR3 runs to 15 residues. The V segment lost 4 bases and the J segment 5 bases; nucleotides outside the gene matches: 10.

For this clonotype: The CDR3 does not end in the conserved phenylalanine or tryptophan, so this is likely a read error. The V and J genes are TRBV7-9 and TRBJ1-1, with D hard to call. This CDR3 contains 15 residues. Germline V gene sequence: CDR1 SEHNR, CDR2 FQNEAQ (reference sequence). CDR3 region: CAIILWTGVGTEAFL. CDR3 coding DNA: TGTGCAATAATACTCTGGACTGGGGTGGGCACTGAAGCTTTCCTT.

This clonotype came up a few times. J is TRBJ2-2 and V is TRBV27, with D possibly matching TRBD2 (7 bases). Germline lookup yields CDR1 MNHEY and CDR2 SMNVEV (reference sequence). The CDR3 consists of 15 residues. V shed 5 bases and J shed 4 bases, with 14 bases lying between them. CDR3 sequence (DNA): TGTGCCAGCAGTCTTTACGGGGGGCTCACCGGGGAGCTGTTTTTT. The encoded protein is CASSLYGGLTGELFF.

This clonotype has ten or more counts. V usage is TRBV9 and J usage is TRBJ2-1; 8 positions match TRBD2. V shed 0 bases, J shed 8 bases, and the junction held 10 bases outside the gene matches. Looked up from germline, CDR1 is SGDLS and CDR2 is YYNGEE. There are 16 residues in the CDR3. The CDR3 spells CASSVEGGGWGDEQFF. CDR3 coding DNA: TGTGCCAGCAGCGTAGAGGGCGGGGGGTGGGGGGATGAGCAGTTCTTC. Looking up the rest from reference TRBV9 and TRBJ2-1 gives the full variable domain: DSGVTQTPKHLITATGQRVTLRCSPRSGDLSVYWYQQSLDQGLQFLIQYYNGEERAKGNILERFSAQQFPDLHSELNLSSLELGDSALYFCASSVEGGGWGDEQFFGPGTRLTVL.